This TCR beta chain came from a study of T cells in Graves' hyperthyroidism and ophthalmopathy. RNA transcripts were the template for amplifying TCR beta CDR3 regions. The TCR CDR3 first-round RT-PCR relied on the HTBI primer set. TCRdb ran MiXCR on the multiplex PCR reads and lists one entry per CDR3 protein. The sample lists 400,000 or so distinct CDR3 sequences, about 14% seen once, with about 18% in the top ten. Thyroid ultrasound, orbital computed tomography, clinical symptoms, and serum thyroxine and TRAb underpinned diagnoses. Sequencing was carried out using blood. This TCR derives from a woman aged 25 to 39 with Graves' ophthalmopathy.

CDR3 coding DNA: TGTGCCAGCAGCTTAACAGGGTTAAGGTCACCCCTCCACTTT. This gives the protein CASSLTGLRSPLHF. The chain employs TRBV5-5 and TRBJ1-6, with D perhaps TRBD1 (6 bases). Looked up from germline, CDR1 is SGHKS and CDR2 is YYEKEE (reference sequence). The V and J ends lost 2 bases and 10 bases respectively, with 13 bases between them. This CDR3 is 14 amino acids long.